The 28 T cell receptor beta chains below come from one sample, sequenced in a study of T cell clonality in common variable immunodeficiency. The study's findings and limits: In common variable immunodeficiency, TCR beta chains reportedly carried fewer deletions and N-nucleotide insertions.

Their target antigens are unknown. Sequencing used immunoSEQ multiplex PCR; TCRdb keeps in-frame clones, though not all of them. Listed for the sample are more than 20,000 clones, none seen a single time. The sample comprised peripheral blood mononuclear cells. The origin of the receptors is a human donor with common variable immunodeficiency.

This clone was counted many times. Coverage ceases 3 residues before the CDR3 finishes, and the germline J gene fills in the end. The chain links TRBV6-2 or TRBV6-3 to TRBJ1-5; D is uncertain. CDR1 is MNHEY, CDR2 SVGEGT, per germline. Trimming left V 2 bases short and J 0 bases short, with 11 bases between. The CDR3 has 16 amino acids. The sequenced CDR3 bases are TGTGCCAGCAGTTACGAGCAGACATATAGCAATCAGCCC. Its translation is CASSYEQTYSNQP. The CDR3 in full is CASSYEQTYSNQPQHF.

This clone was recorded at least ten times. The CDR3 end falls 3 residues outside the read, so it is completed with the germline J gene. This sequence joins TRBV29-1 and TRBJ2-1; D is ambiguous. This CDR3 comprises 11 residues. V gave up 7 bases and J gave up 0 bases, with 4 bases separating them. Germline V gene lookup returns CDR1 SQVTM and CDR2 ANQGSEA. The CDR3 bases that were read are TGCAGCGCCCTCTCCTACAATGAG. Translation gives CSALSYNE. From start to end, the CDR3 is CSALSYNEQFF.

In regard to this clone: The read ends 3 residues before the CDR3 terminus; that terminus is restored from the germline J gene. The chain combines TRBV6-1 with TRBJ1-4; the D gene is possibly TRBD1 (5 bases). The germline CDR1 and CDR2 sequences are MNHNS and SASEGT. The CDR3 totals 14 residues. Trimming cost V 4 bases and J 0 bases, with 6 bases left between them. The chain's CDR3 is CASSGQSTNEKLFF. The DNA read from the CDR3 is TGTGCCAGCAGTGGACAGTCAACTAATGAAAAA.

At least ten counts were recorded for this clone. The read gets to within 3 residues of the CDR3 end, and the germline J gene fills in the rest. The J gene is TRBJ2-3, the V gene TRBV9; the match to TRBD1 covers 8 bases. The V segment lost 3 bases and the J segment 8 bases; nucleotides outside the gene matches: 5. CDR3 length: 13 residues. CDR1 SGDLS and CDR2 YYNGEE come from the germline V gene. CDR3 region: CASSDHRGITQYF. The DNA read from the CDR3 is TGTGCCAGCAGCGACCACAGGGGGATTACG.

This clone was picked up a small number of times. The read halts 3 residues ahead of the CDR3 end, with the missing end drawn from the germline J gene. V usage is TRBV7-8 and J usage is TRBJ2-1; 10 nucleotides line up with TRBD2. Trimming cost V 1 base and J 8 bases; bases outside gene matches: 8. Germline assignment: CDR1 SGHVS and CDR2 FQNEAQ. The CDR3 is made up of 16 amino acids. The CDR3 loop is CASSLEASGSRHEQFF. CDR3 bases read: TGTGCCAGCAGCTTAGAAGCTAGCGGGAGCCGACATGAG. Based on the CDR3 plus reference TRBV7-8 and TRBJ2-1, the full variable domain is GAGVSQSPRYKVAKRGQDVALRCDPISGHVSLFWYQQALGQGPEFLTYFQNEAQLDKSGLPSDRFFAERPEGSVSTLKIQRTQQEDSAVYLCASSLEASGSRHEQFFGPGTRLTVL.

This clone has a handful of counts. The CDR3 DNA, read in part, is TGTGCCTGGACAGGGCTTAAGGAAAAA. Translated: CAWTGLKEK. The full CDR3 protein is CAWTGLKEKLFF. V usage is TRBV30 and J usage is TRBJ1-4, with a weak D call TRBD1 (5 bases). Read data end 3 residues before the CDR3 end; the end is taken from the germline J gene. CDR3 length equals 12 residues. Germline assignment: CDR1 GTSNPN and CDR2 SVGIG (reference sequence). Trimming shortened V by 4 bases and J by 8 bases, and 11 bases separated the two germline ends.

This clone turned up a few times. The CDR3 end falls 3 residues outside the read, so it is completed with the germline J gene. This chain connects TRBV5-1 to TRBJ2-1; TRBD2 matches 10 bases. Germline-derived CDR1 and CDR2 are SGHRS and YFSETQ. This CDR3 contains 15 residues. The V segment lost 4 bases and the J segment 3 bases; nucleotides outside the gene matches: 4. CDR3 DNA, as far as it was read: TGCGCCAGCAGCCCCCGGACTAGCGGCTACAATGAG. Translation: CASSPRTSGYNE. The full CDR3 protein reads CASSPRTSGYNEQFF.

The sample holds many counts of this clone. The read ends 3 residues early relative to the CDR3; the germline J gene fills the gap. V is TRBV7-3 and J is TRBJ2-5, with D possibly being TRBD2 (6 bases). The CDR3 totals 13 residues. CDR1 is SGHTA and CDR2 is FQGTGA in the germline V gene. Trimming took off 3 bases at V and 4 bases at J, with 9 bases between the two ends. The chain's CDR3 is CASSFAGTETQYF. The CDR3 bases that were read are TGTGCCAGCAGCTTCGCGGGAACAGAGACC.

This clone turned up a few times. Incomplete CDR3 DNA: TGTGCCAGCAGCTCGATCAGGAGCAATGAG. Translation gives CASSSIRSNE. The CDR3 reads in full as CASSSIRSNEQFF. The chain links TRBV7-9 to TRBJ2-1, with D unclear. The missing CDR3 end, 3 residues past where the read stops, is filled in from the germline J gene. Germline lookup yields CDR1 SEHNR and CDR2 FQNEAQ (reference sequence). This CDR3 has 13 residues. V lost 4 bases and J lost 6, with 10 bases in between.

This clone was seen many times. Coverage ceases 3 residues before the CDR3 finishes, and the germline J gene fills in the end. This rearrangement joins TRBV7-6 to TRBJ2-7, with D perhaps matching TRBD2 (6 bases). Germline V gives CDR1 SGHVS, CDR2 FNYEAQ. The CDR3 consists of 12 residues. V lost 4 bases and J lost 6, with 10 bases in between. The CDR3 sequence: CASSSPTSEQYF. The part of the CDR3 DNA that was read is TGTGCCAGCAGCTCCCCGACTAGCGAG.

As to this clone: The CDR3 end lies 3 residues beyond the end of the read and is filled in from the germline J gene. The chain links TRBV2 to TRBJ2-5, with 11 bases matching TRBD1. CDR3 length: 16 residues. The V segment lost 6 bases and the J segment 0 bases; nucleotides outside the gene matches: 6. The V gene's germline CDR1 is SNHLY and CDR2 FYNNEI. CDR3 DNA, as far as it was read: TGTGCCAGCAGCCCCGGGACAGGGGGGTACCAAGAGACC. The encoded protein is CASSPGTGGYQET. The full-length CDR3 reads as CASSPGTGGYQETQYF.

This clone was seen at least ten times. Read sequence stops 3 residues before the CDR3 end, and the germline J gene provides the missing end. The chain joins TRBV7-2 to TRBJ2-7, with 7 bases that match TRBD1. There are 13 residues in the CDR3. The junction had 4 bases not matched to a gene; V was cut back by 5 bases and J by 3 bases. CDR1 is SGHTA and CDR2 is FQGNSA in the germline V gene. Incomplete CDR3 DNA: TGTGCCAGCAGCCTACAGGGGCGCTACGAG. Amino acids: CASSLQGRYE. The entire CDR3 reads CASSLQGRYEQYF.

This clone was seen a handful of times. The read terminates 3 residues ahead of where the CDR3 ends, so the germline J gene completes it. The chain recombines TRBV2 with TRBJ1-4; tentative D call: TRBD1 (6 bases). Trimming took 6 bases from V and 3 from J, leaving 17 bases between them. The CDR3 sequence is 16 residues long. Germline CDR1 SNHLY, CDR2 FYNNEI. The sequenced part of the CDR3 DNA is TGTGCCAGCAGCCCGAGGGGGGGCGCGGCTAATGAAAAA. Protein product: CASSPRGGAANEK. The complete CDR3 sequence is CASSPRGGAANEKLFF.

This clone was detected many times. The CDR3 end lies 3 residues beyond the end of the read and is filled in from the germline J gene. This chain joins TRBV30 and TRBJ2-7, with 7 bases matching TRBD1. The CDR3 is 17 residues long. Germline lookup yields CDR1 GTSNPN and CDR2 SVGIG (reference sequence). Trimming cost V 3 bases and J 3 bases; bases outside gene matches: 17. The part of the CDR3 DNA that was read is TGTGCCTGGAGGAGTAGAGGGGGCCCTCATTCGTTCTACGAG. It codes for CAWRSRGGPHSFYE. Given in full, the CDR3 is CAWRSRGGPHSFYEQYF.

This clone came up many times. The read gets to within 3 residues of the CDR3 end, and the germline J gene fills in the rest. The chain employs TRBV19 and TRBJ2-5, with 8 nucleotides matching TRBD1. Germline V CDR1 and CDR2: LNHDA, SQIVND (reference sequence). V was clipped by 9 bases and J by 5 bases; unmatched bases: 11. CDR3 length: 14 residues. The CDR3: CARHSQGELETQYF. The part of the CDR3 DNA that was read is TGTGCCAGACACTCACAGGGGGAATTGGAGACC.

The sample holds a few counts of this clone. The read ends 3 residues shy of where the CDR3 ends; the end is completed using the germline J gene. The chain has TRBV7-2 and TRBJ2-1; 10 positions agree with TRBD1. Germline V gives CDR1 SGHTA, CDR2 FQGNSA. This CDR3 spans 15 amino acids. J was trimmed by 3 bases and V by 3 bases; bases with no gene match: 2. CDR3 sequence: CASSLTGGGYNEQFF. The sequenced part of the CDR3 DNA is TGTGCCAGCAGCTTGACAGGGGGCGGCTACAATGAG.

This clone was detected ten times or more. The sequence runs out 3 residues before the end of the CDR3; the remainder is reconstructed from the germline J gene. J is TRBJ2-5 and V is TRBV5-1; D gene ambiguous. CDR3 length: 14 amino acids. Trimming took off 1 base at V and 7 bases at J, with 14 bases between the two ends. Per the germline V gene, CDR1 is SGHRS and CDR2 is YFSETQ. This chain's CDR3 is CASSLYNRVGTQYF. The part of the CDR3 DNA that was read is TGCGCCAGCAGCTTGTACAACCGAGTTGGGACC.

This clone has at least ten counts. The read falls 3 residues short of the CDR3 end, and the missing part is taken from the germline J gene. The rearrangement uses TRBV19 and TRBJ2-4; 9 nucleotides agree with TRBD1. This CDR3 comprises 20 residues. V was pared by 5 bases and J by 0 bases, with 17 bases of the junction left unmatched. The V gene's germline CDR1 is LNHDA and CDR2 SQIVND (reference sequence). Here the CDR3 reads CASSERGDRAQTQAKNIQYF. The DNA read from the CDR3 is TGTGCCAGTAGTGAAAGAGGGGACAGGGCCCAAACTCAAGCCAAAAACATT. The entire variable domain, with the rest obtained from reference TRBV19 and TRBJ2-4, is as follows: DGGITQSPKYLFRKEGQNVTLSCEQNLNHDAMYWYRQDPGQGLRLIYYSQIVNDFQKGDIAEGYSVSREKKESFPLTVTSAQKNPTAFYLCASSERGDRAQTQAKNIQYFGAGTRLSVL.

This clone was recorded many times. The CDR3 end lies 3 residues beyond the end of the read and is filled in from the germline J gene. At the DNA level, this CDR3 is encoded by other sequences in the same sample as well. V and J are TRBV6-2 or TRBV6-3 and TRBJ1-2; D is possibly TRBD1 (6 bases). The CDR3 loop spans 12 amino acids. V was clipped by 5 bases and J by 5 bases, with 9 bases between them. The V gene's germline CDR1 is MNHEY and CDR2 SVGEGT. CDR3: CASSQTGYGYTF. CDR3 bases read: TGTGCCAGCAGTCAGACAGGTTATGGC.

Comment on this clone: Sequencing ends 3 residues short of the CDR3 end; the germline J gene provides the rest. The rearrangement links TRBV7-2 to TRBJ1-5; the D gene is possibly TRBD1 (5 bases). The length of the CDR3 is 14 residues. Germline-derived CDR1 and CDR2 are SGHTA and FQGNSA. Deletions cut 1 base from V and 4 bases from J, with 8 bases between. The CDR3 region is CASSLVGGNQPQHF. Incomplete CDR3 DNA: TGTGCCAGCAGCTTAGTCGGGGGGAATCAGCCC.

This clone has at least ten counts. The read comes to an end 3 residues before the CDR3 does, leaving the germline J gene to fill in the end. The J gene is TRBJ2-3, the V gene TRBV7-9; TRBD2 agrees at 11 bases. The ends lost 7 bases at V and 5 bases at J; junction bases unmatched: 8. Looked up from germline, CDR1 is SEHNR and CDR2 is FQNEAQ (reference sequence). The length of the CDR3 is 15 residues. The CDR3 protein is CASKQLAGVKDTQYF. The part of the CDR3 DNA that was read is TGTGCCAGCAAGCAACTAGCGGGGGTTAAAGATACG.

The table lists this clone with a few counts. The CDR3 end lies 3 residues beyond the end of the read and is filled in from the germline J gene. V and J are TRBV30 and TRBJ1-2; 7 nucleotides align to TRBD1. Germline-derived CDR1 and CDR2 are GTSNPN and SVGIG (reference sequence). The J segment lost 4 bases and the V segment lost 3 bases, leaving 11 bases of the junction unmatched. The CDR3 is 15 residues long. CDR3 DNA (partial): TGTGCCTGGAGGCGGGAGGGGGCTTTTGGCTATGGC. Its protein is CAWRREGAFGYG. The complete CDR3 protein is CAWRREGAFGYGYTF.

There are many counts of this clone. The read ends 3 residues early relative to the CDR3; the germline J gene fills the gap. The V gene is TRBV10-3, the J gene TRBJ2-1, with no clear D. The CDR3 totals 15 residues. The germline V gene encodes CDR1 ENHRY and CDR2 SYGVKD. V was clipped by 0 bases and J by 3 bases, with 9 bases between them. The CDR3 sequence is CAISESTVYYNEQFF. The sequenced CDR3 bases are TGTGCCATCAGTGAGTCGACTGTCTACTACAATGAG.

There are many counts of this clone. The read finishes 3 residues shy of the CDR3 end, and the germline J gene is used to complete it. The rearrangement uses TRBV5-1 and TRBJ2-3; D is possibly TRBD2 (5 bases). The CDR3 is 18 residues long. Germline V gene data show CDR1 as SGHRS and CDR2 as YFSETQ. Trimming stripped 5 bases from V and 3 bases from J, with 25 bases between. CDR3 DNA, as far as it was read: TGCGCCAGCAGTGGCGGGCGAGGAAACTTGATTAGGACAGATACG. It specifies CASSGGRGNLIRTDT. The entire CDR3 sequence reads CASSGGRGNLIRTDTQYF.

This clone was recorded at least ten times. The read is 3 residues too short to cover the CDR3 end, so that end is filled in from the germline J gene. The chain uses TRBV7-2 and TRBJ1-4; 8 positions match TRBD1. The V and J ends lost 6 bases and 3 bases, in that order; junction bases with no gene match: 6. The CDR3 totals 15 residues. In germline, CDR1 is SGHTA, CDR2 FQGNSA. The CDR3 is CASRPGGRANEKLFF. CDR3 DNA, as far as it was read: TGTGCCAGCAGGCCAGGGGGCCGAGCTAATGAAAAA.

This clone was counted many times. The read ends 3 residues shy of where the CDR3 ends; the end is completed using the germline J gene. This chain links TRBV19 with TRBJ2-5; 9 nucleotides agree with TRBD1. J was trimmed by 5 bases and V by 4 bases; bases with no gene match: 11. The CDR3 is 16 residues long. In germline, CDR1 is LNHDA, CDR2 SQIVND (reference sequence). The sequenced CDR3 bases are TGTGCCAGTAGTAATTCATACAGGGGGCAGAGGGAGACC. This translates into CASSNSYRGQRET. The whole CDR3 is CASSNSYRGQRETQYF.

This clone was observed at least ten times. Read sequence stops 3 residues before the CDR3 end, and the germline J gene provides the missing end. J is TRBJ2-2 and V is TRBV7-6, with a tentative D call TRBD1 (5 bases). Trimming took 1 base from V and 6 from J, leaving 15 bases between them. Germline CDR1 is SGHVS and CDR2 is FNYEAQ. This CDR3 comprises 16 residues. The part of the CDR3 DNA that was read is TGTGCCAGCAGCTTAGATGTCAGGGTGGTCGCCGGGGAG. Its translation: CASSLDVRVVAGE. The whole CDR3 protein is CASSLDVRVVAGELFF.

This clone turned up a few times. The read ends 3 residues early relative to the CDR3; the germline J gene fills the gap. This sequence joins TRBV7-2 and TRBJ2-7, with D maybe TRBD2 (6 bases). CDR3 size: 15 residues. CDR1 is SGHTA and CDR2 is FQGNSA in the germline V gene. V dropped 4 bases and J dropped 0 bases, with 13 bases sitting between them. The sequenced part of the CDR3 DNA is TGTGCCAGCAGCTCGAAGGGACTTGGCTCCTACGAG. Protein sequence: CASSSKGLGSYE. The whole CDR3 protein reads CASSSKGLGSYEQYF.